These T cell receptor beta chains were read from a single sample in a study of CD8+ T cells in alopecia areata. The protocol was immunoSEQ multiplex PCR, while the TCRdb copy is restricted to in-frame clones and leaves out a portion. The sample has about 98,000 clones, 35% to 50% seen once. Sequencing used CD4+ T cells sorted from blood. The receptors here all came from a human donor with alopecia areata. CDR3s include the opening cysteine and the closing phenylalanine or tryptophan. D genes are given only for firm matches. Clone size is not always given. Where it is, it says once, few, many or a class for expanded clones.

abundance	v_gene	j_gene	d_gene	CDR3nt	CDR3aa
medium-sized	TRBV28	TRBJ2-3	.	TGTGCCAGCAGTCCCCACGATGGGGGGTCCTTCGGCGATACGCAGTATTTT	CASSPHDGGSFGDTQYF
.	TRBV30	TRBJ1-2	.	TGTGCCTGGAGTTTGAATTATGGCTACACCTTC	CAWSLNYGYTF
.	TRBV30	TRBJ2-7	TRBD1	TGTGCCTGGGCACCGGGACAGGGGGAGCAGTACTTC	CAWAPGQGEQYF
.	TRBV6-5	TRBJ2-4	.	TGTGCCAGCAGTCAGGGATACATTCAGTACTTC	CASSQGYIQYF
.	TRBV6-6	TRBJ2-1	TRBD2	TGTGCCAGCAACCTTAGCGGGATCTCCTACAATGAGCAGTTCTTC	CASNLSGISYNEQFF
few	TRBV30	TRBJ2-7	.	TGTGCCTGGAGTGTAGCGACCTGGGCCTATAGGTACGAGCAGTACTTC	CAWSVATWAYRYEQYF
.	TRBV5-1	TRBJ2-5	TRBD2	TGCGCCAGCAGCTCGCTAGCGGGAGAGCAAGAGACCCAGTACTTC	CASSSLAGEQETQYF
.	TRBV29-1	TRBJ1-2	.	TGCAGCGGGCGGACGGAGAACTATGGCTACACCTTC	CSGRTENYGYTF
few	TRBV29-1	TRBJ2-3	.	TGCAGTGCCGACCGGGGTGGTGGAACAGATACGCAGTATTTT	CSADRGGGTDTQYF
.	TRBV29-1	TRBJ2-5	.	TGCAGCGTTGGAGGGGACTGGGCCAGTATCCAGTACTTC	CSVGGDWASIQYF
many	TRBV23-1	TRBJ1-4	.	TGCGCCAGCATCACGGCACCTTCGAATGAAAAACTGTTTTTT	CASITAPSNEKLFF